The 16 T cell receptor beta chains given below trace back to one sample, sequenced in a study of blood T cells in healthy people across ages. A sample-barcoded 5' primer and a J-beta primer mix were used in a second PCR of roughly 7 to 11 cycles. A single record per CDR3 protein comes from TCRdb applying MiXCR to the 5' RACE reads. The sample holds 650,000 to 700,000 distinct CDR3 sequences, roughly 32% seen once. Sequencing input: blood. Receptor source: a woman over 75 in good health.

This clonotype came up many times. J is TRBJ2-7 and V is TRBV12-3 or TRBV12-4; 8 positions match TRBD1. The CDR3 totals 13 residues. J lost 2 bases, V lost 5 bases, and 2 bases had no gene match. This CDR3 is CASSEGQAYEQYF. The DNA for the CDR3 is TGTGCCAGCAGTGAGGGACAGGCCTACGAGCAGTACTTC.

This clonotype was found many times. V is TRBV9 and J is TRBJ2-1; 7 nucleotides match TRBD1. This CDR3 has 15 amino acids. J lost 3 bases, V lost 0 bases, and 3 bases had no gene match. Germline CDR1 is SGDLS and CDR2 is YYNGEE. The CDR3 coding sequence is TGTGCCAGCAGCGTAGGAGACAGGGTCTACAATGAGCAGTTCTTC. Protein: CASSVGDRVYNEQFF.

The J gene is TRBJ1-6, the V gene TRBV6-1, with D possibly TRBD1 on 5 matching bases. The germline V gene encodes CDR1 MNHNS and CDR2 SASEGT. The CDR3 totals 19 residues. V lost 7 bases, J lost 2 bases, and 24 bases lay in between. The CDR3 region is CASKLDVGVKKTYNSPLHF. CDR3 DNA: TGTGCCAGCAAATTGGACGTGGGGGTGAAGAAAACCTATAATTCACCCCTCCACTTT.

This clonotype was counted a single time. The CDR3, as DNA: TGCAGTGCTACCTCGGGACAGGGGCAAGAGACCCAGTACTTC. Its translation is CSATSGQGQETQYF. The chain recombines TRBV20-1 with TRBJ2-5; TRBD1 matches at 10 bases. This CDR3 contains 14 residues. Germline V CDR1 and CDR2: DFQATT, SNEGSKA (reference sequence). V trimming: 4 bases; J trimming: 2 bases; junction bases outside the gene matches: 4.

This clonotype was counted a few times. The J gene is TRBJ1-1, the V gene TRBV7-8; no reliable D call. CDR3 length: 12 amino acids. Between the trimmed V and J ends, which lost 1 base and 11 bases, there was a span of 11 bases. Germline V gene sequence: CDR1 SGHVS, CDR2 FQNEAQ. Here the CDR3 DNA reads TGTGCCAGCAGCTTAGTCGGAAGGCGGGCTTTCTTT. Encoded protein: CASSLVGRRAFF.

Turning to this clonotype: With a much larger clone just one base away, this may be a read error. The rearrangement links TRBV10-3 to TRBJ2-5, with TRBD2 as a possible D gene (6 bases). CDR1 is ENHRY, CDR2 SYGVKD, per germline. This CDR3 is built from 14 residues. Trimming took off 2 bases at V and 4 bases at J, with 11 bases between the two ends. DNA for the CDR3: TGTGCCATCAGTGAGACTAGCCGAAGAGAGACCCAGTACTTC. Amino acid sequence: CAISETSRRETQYF.

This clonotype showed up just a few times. The CDR3, as DNA: TGCGCCAGCAGCTTACAATGGGGTTATGGCTACACCTTC. Translation gives CASSLQWGYGYTF. The rearrangement uses TRBV5-1 and TRBJ1-2; no clear D gene. Germline V gene data show CDR1 as SGHRS and CDR2 as YFSETQ. The V and J ends lost 2 bases and 5 bases respectively, with 10 bases between them. This CDR3 comprises 13 residues.

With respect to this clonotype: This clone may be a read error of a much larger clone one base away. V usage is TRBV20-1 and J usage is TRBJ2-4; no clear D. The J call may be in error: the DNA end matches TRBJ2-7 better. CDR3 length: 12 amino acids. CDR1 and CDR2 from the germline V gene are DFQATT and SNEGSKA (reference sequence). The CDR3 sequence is CSANQSPSEQYF. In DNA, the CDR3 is TGCAGTGCTAACCAGAGTCCCTCCGAGCAGTACTTC.

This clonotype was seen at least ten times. The DNA of the CDR3 is TGTGCCAGCAGCCCTCCGGAGGCCTACAATGAGCAGTTCTTC. This gives the protein CASSPPEAYNEQFF. The chain uses TRBV3-1 and TRBJ2-1; perhaps TRBD2 as D (5 bases). Trimming stripped 4 bases from V and 2 bases from J, with 9 bases between. Germline lookup yields CDR1 LGHDT and CDR2 YNNKEL (reference sequence). This CDR3 is built from 14 residues.

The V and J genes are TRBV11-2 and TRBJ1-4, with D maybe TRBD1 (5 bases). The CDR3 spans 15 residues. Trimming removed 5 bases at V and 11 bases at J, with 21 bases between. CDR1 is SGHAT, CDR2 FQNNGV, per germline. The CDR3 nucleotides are TGTGCCAGCAGCCGAACGGGAGCCGGGGGAGACAAACTGTTTTTT. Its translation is CASSRTGAGGDKLFF.

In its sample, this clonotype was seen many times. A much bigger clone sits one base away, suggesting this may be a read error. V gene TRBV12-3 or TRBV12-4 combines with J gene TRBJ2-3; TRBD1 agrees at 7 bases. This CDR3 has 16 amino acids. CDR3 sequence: CASSPGTVTRTDAQYF. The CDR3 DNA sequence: TGTGCCAGCAGTCCCGGGACAGTAACTAGAACAGATGCGCAGTATTTT.

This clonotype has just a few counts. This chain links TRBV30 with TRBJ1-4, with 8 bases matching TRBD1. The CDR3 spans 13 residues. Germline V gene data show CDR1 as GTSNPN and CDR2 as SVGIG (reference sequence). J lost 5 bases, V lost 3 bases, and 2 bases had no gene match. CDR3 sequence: CAWSGDRNEKLFF. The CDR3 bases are TGTGCCTGGAGCGGGGACAGGAATGAAAAACTGTTTTTT. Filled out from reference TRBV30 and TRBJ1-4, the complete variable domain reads SQTIHQWPATLVQPVGSPLSLECTVEGTSNPNLYWYRQAAGRGLQLLFYSVGIGQISSEVPQNLSASRPQDRQFILSSKKLLLSDSGFYLCAWSGDRNEKLFFGSGTQLSVL.

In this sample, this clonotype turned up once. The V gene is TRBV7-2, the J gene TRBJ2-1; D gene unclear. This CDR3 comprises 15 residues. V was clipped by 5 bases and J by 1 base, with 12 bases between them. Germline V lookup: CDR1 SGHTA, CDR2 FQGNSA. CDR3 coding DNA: TGTGCCAGCAGCCAAGGTCTAGGGTCCTACAATGAGCAGTTCTTC. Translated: CASSQGLGSYNEQFF.

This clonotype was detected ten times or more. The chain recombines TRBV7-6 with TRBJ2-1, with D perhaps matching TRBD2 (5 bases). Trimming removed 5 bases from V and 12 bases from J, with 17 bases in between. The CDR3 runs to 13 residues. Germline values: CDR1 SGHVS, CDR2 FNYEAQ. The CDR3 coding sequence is TGTGCCAGCAGCCCCACCCAGACGGGGTGGCAGTTCTTC. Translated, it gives CASSPTQTGWQFF.

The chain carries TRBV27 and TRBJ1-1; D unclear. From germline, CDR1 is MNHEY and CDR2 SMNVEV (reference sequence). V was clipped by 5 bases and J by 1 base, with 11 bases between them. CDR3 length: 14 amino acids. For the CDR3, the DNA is TGTGCCAGCAGTCCTTGGGAGCGGAACACTGAAGCTTTCTTT. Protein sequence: CASSPWERNTEAFF.

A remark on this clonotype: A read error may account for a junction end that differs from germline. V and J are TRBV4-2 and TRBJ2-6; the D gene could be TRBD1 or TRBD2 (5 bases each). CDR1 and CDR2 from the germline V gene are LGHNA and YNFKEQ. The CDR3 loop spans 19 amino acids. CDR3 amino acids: CASSQCRAQRKTGASVLTF. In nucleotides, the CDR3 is TGTGCCAGCAGCCAATGCAGGGCCCAGCGGAAAACTGGGGCCAGCGTCCTGACTTTC.